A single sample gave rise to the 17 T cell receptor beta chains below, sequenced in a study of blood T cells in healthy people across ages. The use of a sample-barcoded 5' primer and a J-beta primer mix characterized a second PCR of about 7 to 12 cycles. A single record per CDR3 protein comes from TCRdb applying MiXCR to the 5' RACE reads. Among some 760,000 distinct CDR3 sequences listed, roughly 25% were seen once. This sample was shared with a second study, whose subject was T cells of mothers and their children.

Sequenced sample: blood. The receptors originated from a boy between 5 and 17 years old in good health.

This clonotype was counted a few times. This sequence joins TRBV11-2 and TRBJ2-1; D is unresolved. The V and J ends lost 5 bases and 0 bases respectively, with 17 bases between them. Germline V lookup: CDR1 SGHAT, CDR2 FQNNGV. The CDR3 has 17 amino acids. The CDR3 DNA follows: TGTGCCAGCAGCAAATTAGGCCCCAGGAGCTCCTACAATGAGCAGTTCTTC. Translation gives CASSKLGPRSSYNEQFF.

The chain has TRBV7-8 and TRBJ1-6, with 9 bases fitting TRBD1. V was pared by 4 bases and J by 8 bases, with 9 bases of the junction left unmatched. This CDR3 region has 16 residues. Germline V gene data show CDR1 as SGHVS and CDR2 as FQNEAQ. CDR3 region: CASSSQGGTGYSPLHF. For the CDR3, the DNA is TGTGCCAGCAGCTCACAAGGGGGGACAGGGTATTCACCCCTCCACTTT.

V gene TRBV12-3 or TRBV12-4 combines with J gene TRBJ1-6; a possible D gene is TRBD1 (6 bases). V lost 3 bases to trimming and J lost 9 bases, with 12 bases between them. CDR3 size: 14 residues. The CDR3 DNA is TGTGCCAGCAGTTTCCGGCAGGGGTCTTCACCCCTCCACTTT. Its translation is CASSFRQGSSPLHF.

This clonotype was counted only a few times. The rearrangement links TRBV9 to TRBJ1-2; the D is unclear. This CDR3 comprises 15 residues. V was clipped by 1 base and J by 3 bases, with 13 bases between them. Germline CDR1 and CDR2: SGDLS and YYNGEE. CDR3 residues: CASSVSARGDYGYTF. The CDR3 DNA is TGTGCCAGCAGCGTATCCGCCCGGGGAGACTATGGCTACACCTTC. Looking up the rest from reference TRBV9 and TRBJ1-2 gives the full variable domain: DSGVTQTPKHLITATGQRVTLRCSPRSGDLSVYWYQQSLDQGLQFLIQYYNGEERAKGNILERFSAQQFPDLHSELNLSSLELGDSALYFCASSVSARGDYGYTFGSGTRLTVV.

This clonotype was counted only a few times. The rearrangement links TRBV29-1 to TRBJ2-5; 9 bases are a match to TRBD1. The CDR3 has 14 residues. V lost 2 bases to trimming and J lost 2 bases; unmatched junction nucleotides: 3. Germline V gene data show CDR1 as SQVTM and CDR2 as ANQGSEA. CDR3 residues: CSVEPGQGQETQYF. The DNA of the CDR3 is TGCAGCGTTGAACCAGGACAGGGGCAAGAGACCCAGTACTTC.

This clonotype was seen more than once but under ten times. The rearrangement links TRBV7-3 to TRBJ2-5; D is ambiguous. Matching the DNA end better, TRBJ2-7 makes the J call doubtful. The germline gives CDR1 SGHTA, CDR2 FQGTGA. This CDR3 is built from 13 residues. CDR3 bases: TGTGCCAGCAGCTTAAGGCCGGGCTACGAGCAGTACTTC. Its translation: CASSLRPGYEQYF.

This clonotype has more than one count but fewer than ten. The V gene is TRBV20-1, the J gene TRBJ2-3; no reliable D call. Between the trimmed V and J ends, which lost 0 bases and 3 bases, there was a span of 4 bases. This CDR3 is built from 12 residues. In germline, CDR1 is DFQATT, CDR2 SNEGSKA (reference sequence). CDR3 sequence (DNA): TGCAGTGCTAGAGATTGGACAGATACGCAGTATTTT. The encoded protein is CSARDWTDTQYF.

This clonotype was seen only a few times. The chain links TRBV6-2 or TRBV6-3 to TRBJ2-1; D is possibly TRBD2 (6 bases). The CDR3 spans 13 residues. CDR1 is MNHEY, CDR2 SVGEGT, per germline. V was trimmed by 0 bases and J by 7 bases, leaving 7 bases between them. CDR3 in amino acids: CASSYSGLNEQFF. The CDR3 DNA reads TGTGCCAGCAGTTACTCAGGACTAAATGAGCAGTTCTTC.

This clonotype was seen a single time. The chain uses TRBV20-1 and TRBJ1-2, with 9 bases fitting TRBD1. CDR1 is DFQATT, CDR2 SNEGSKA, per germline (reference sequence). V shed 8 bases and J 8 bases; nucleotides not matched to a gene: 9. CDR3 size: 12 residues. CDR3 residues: CSLRTGVEGYTF. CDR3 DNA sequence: TGCAGTCTCCGGACAGGGGTGGAAGGCTACACCTTC.

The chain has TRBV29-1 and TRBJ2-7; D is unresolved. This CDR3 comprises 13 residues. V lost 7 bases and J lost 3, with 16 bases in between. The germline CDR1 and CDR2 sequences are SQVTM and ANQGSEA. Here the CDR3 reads CSAESRQGYEQYF. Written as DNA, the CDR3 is TGCAGCGCTGAGTCCCGACAAGGCTACGAGCAGTACTTC.

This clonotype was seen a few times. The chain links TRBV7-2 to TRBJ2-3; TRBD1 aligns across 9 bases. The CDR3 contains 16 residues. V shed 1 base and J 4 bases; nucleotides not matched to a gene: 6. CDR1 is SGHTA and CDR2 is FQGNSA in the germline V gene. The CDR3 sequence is CASSLVLGQGPDTQYF. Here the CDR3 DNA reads TGTGCCAGCAGCTTAGTTCTGGGACAGGGCCCAGATACGCAGTATTTT.

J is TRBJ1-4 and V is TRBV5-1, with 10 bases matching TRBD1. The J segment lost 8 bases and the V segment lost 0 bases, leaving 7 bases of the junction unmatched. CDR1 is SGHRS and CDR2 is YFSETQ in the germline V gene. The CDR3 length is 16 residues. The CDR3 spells CASSLGGQGIEEKLFF. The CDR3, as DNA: TGCGCCAGCAGCTTGGGGGGACAGGGGATCGAGGAAAAACTGTTTTTT. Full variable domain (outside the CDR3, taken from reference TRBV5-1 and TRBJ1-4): KAGVTQTPRYLIKTRGQQVTLSCSPISGHRSVSWYQQTPGQGLQFLFEYFSETQRNKGNFPGRFSGRQFSNSRSEMNVSTLELGDSALYLCASSLGGQGIEEKLFFGSGTQLSVL.

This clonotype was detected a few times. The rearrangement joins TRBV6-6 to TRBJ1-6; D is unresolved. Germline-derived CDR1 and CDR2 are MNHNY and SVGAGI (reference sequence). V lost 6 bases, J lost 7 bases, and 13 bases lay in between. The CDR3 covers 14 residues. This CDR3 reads CASSRAGSNSPLHF. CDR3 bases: TGTGCCAGCAGCCGGGCGGGTTCAAATTCACCCCTCCACTTT.

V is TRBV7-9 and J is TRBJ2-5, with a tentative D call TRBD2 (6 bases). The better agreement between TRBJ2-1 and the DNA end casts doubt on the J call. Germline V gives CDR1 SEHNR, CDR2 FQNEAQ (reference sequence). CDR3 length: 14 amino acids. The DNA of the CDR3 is TGTGCCAGCAGCTTAGATCGGAGGGCCAATGAGCAGTTCTTC. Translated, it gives CASSLDRRANEQFF.

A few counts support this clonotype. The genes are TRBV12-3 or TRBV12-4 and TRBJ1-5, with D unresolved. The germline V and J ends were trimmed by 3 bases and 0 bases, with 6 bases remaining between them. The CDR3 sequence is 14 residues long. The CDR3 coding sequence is TGTGCCAGCAGTTTTGGGTATAGCAATCAGCCCCAGCATTTT. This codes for CASSFGYSNQPQHF.

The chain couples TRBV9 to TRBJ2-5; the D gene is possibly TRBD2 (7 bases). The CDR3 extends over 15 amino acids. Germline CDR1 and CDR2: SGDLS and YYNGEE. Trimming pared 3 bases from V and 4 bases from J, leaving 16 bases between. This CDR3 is CASSGGGLRTETQYF. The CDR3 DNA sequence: TGTGCCAGCAGCGGAGGGGGACTAAGGACAGAGACCCAGTACTTC.

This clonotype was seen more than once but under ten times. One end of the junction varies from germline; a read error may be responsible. The CDR3 spells CASTPTAPRATDTQYF. CDR3 coding DNA: TGTGCTAGCACCCCGACGGCCCCCCGTGCCACAGATACGCAGTATTTT. The J gene is TRBJ2-3, the V gene TRBV28; unclear D gene. The CDR3 runs to 16 residues. Germline V gene data show CDR1 as MDHEN and CDR2 as SYDVKM. Complete variable domain (other parts from reference TRBV28 and TRBJ2-3): DVKVTQSSRYLVKRTGEKVFLECVQDMDHENMFWYRQDPGLGLRLIYFSYDVKMKEKGDIPEGYSVSREKKERFSLILESASTNQTSMYLCASTPTAPRATDTQYFGPGTRLTVL.